A selection of T cell receptor beta chains follows, all from one sample in a study of blood T cells in healthy people across ages. In TCRdb, the 5' RACE reads were re-called with MiXCR into one record per CDR3 protein. The sample holds hundreds of thousands of distinct CDR3 sequences, roughly 53% seen once. Sequences were obtained from blood. The receptors originated from a man in his 60s in good health. The CDR3 runs from the conserved cysteine through the conserved F or W. D genes are given only for firm matches. Only some rows state a clone size, as once, few, many or a class for expanded clones.

v_gene: TRBV10-1
j_gene: TRBJ2-5
abundance: many
d_gene: .
CDR3nt: TGTGCCAGCAGTGAGTCGGGCGGTCAAGAGACCCAGTACTTC
CDR3aa: CASSESGGQETQYF

v_gene: TRBV20-1
j_gene: TRBJ1-2
abundance: .
d_gene: .
CDR3nt: TGCAGTGCGTGGGACGGCATTAACTATGGCTACACCTTC
CDR3aa: CSAWDGINYGYTF

v_gene: TRBV29-1
j_gene: TRBJ2-7
abundance: many
d_gene: TRBD1
CDR3nt: TGCAGCTTTACCGGGACAGGTGGCTCCTACGAGCAGTACTTC
CDR3aa: CSFTGTGGSYEQYF

v_gene: TRBV7-9
j_gene: TRBJ2-7
abundance: few
d_gene: .
CDR3nt: TGTGCCAGCAGCTCGCAATACTACGAGCAGTACTTC
CDR3aa: CASSSQYYEQYF

v_gene: TRBV5-5
j_gene: TRBJ1-5
abundance: few
d_gene: .
CDR3nt: TGTGCCAGCAGCTTGGTGGCAGGCAATCAGCCCCAGCATTTT
CDR3aa: CASSLVAGNQPQHF

v_gene: TRBV4-1
j_gene: TRBJ1-5
abundance: .
d_gene: TRBD1
CDR3nt: TGCGCCAGCAGCCATCCCAGGGGGGAGAGAAATCAGCCCCAGCATTTT
CDR3aa: CASSHPRGERNQPQHF

v_gene: TRBV10-3
j_gene: TRBJ2-3
abundance: .
d_gene: .
CDR3nt: TGTGCCATCAGTGGTCAGCGGGTGGTCCGTGCAGATACGCAGTATTTT
CDR3aa: CAISGQRVVRADTQYF

v_gene: TRBV5-1
j_gene: TRBJ2-3
abundance: once
d_gene: .
CDR3nt: TGCGCCAGCAGCCGGGATAACTTTAGCACAGATACGCAGTATTTT
CDR3aa: CASSRDNFSTDTQYF

v_gene: TRBV29-1
j_gene: TRBJ2-3
abundance: .
d_gene: .
CDR3nt: TGCAGCGTTGAAGAACCCCGACAGAGCACAGATACGCAGTATTTT
CDR3aa: CSVEEPRQSTDTQYF

v_gene: TRBV10-1
j_gene: TRBJ2-5
abundance: few
d_gene: .
CDR3nt: TGCGCCAGCAGTGACCGGCTAGCGCAAGAGACCCAGTACTTC
CDR3aa: CASSDRLAQETQYF

v_gene: TRBV7-2
j_gene: TRBJ2-6
abundance: few
d_gene: .
CDR3nt: TGTGCCAGCAGCTTACTCGGAGGGGCTGGGGCCAACGTCCTGACTTTC
CDR3aa: CASSLLGGAGANVLTF

v_gene: TRBV6-6
j_gene: TRBJ2-7
abundance: .
d_gene: TRBD1
CDR3nt: TGTGCCAGCAGACTAAACCGGGACAGGGGGCTCGAGCAGTACTTC
CDR3aa: CASRLNRDRGLEQYF

v_gene: TRBV2
j_gene: TRBJ2-1
abundance: .
d_gene: TRBD2
CDR3nt: TGTGCCAGCAGTGAGGATAGCGGGAGTCATGAGCAGTTCTTC
CDR3aa: CASSEDSGSHEQFF

v_gene: TRBV11-3
j_gene: TRBJ2-1
abundance: .
d_gene: TRBD1
CDR3nt: TGTGCCAGCAGCCGGGACAGGCAGAATGAGCAGTTCTTC
CDR3aa: CASSRDRQNEQFF

v_gene: TRBV9
j_gene: TRBJ1-2
abundance: many
d_gene: .
CDR3nt: TGTGCCAGCAGCGTAGCTACGACAGCACGGGGCTACACCTTC
CDR3aa: CASSVATTARGYTF

v_gene: TRBV12-3/TRBV12-4
j_gene: TRBJ2-7
abundance: .
d_gene: .
CDR3nt: TGTGCCAGCAGTTTAGATGCCTTTCGGGAGCAGTACTTC
CDR3aa: CASSLDAFREQYF

v_gene: TRBV5-1
j_gene: TRBJ2-5
abundance: .
d_gene: .
CDR3nt: TGCGCCAGCAGCTTGAGCCCAGGGGGCGGGGGAGAGACCCAGTACTTC
CDR3aa: CASSLSPGGGGETQYF

v_gene: TRBV6-1
j_gene: TRBJ1-4
abundance: .
d_gene: TRBD1
CDR3nt: TGTGCCAGCGGGACAGGGGGCAGAGAAAAACTGTTTTTT
CDR3aa: CASGTGGREKLFF

v_gene: TRBV7-2
j_gene: TRBJ1-2
abundance: .
d_gene: TRBD1
CDR3nt: TGTGCCAGCAGCAAGGGACAGGGGCCGTATGGCTACACCTTC
CDR3aa: CASSKGQGPYGYTF

v_gene: TRBV9
j_gene: TRBJ2-6
abundance: few
d_gene: TRBD2
CDR3nt: TGTGCCAGCAGCGCCGGGACTAGCGGGGCCGGGGCCAACGTCCTGACTTTC
CDR3aa: CASSAGTSGAGANVLTF

v_gene: TRBV5-1
j_gene: TRBJ2-3
abundance: .
d_gene: .
CDR3nt: TGCGCCAGCAGCCCGACCCTAGGGGCCAGCACAGATACGCAGTATTTT
CDR3aa: CASSPTLGASTDTQYF

v_gene: TRBV6-1
j_gene: TRBJ2-1
abundance: .
d_gene: TRBD2
CDR3nt: TGTGCCAGCAGGAGTACGACACTAGCGGGGGGGCGGGGGTACTACAATGAGCAGTTCTTC
CDR3aa: CASRSTTLAGGRGYYNEQFF

v_gene: TRBV7-6
j_gene: TRBJ1-6
abundance: .
d_gene: .
CDR3nt: TGTGCCAGCAGCAGCGGGAATTCCTATAATTCACCCCTCCACTTT
CDR3aa: CASSSGNSYNSPLHF

v_gene: TRBV21-1
j_gene: TRBJ2-3
abundance: .
d_gene: .
CDR3nt: TGTGCCAGCAGGGAGGACTACTTTGGACAGGCCGTCACAGATACGCAGTATTTT
CDR3aa: CASREDYFGQAVTDTQYF

v_gene: TRBV13
j_gene: TRBJ2-5
abundance: .
d_gene: .
CDR3nt: TGTGCCAGCAGCCCTCCTGATAGCGGAGGCCAAGAGACCCAGTACTTC
CDR3aa: CASSPPDSGGQETQYF

v_gene: TRBV9
j_gene: TRBJ1-2
abundance: .
d_gene: .
CDR3nt: TGTGCCAGCAGCCCCGGGGGCGGGGAGCATGGCTACACCTTC
CDR3aa: CASSPGGGEHGYTF

v_gene: TRBV3-1
j_gene: TRBJ2-7
abundance: .
d_gene: TRBD2
CDR3nt: TGTGCCAGCAGCCACGGGCTAGCGGGGGCCCTCTCCTACAATGAGCAGTACTTC
CDR3aa: CASSHGLAGALSYNEQYF

v_gene: TRBV20-1
j_gene: TRBJ2-2
abundance: .
d_gene: .
CDR3nt: TGCAGTGCTAGCTGGGGACGAGACGGGGAGCTGTTTTTT
CDR3aa: CSASWGRDGELFF

v_gene: TRBV6-1
j_gene: TRBJ1-5
abundance: once
d_gene: TRBD1
CDR3nt: TGTGCCAGCAGGACAGGGGGCGGTTCGACCCAGCATTTT
CDR3aa: CASRTGGGSTQHF

v_gene: TRBV5-1
j_gene: TRBJ2-7
abundance: .
d_gene: TRBD1
CDR3nt: TGCGCCAGCAGCTTAGACAGGGGGTCCCCCTACGAGCAGTACTTC
CDR3aa: CASSLDRGSPYEQYF

v_gene: TRBV5-1
j_gene: TRBJ2-5
abundance: .
d_gene: .
CDR3nt: TGCGCCAGCAGCTTGGCGAGAGCCAGGGGAGAGACCCAGTACTTC
CDR3aa: CASSLARARGETQYF

v_gene: TRBV20-1
j_gene: TRBJ2-1
abundance: .
d_gene: TRBD1
CDR3nt: TGCAGTGCTAGAAGGACAGGGGAGGGTGAGCAGTTCTTC
CDR3aa: CSARRTGEGEQFF

v_gene: TRBV28
j_gene: TRBJ1-4
abundance: .
d_gene: TRBD1
CDR3nt: TGTGCCAGCGGATCGGGACAGGGTGTTCCTAATGAAAAACTGTTTTTT
CDR3aa: CASGSGQGVPNEKLFF

v_gene: TRBV7-9
j_gene: TRBJ2-5
abundance: many
d_gene: TRBD1
CDR3nt: TGTGCCAGCAGCGCCGGGACAGCGAATTTACAAGAGACCCAGTACTTC
CDR3aa: CASSAGTANLQETQYF

v_gene: TRBV12-3/TRBV12-4
j_gene: TRBJ2-1
abundance: few
d_gene: TRBD1
CDR3nt: TGTGCCAGCAGCTTATTCGTCCCGGGACAGGGGAGGATAGGGCAGTTCTTC
CDR3aa: CASSLFVPGQGRIGQFF

v_gene: TRBV10-2
j_gene: TRBJ1-2
abundance: .
d_gene: .
CDR3nt: TGCGCCAGCAGTGATTGGGGGTCTAACTATGGCTACACCTTC
CDR3aa: CASSDWGSNYGYTF

v_gene: TRBV18
j_gene: TRBJ2-2
abundance: .
d_gene: TRBD2
CDR3nt: TGTGCCAGCTCACCGACAAACTCACTAGCGGGGCCGCGGAGGGAGCTGTTTTTT
CDR3aa: CASSPTNSLAGPRRELFF

v_gene: TRBV20-1
j_gene: TRBJ1-3
abundance: .
d_gene: .
CDR3nt: TGCAGTGCTAGAGATCCCAGGGTTGGAAACACCATATATTTT
CDR3aa: CSARDPRVGNTIYF

v_gene: TRBV12-3/TRBV12-4
j_gene: TRBJ2-5
abundance: .
d_gene: .
CDR3nt: TGTGCCTCCCGGGCCGTCCCGCAAGAGACCCAGTACTTC
CDR3aa: CASRAVPQETQYF

v_gene: TRBV5-1
j_gene: TRBJ1-2
abundance: .
d_gene: .
CDR3nt: TGCGCCAGCAGCCAAGAGACACATAACTATGGCTACACCTTC
CDR3aa: CASSQETHNYGYTF

v_gene: TRBV6-5
j_gene: TRBJ1-5
abundance: .
d_gene: .
CDR3nt: TGTGCCAGCAGCCGGACAAGCAATCAGCCCCAGCATTTT
CDR3aa: CASSRTSNQPQHF

v_gene: TRBV6-1
j_gene: TRBJ1-1
abundance: few
d_gene: .
CDR3nt: TGTGCCAGCAGTGAGGTTATCGGGCGAGGGGACACTGAAGCTTTCTTT
CDR3aa: CASSEVIGRGDTEAFF

v_gene: TRBV29-1
j_gene: TRBJ1-1
abundance: .
d_gene: .
CDR3nt: TGCAGCGTTGCGGCCGGGGGGTCGAACACTGAAGCTTTCTTT
CDR3aa: CSVAAGGSNTEAFF

v_gene: TRBV28
j_gene: TRBJ1-4
abundance: .
d_gene: .
CDR3nt: TGTGCCAGCAGTTTTGACGAAAAACTGTTTTTT
CDR3aa: CASSFDEKLFF

v_gene: TRBV29-1
j_gene: TRBJ2-1
abundance: .
d_gene: .
CDR3nt: TGCAGTGTTGCTAGGAAAGGACTAAACAATGAGCAGTTCTTC
CDR3aa: CSVARKGLNNEQFF

v_gene: TRBV5-1
j_gene: TRBJ2-1
abundance: .
d_gene: .
CDR3nt: TGCGCCAGCAGCCCCCCTGTGGCAGGAGGATACAATGAGCAGTTCTTC
CDR3aa: CASSPPVAGGYNEQFF

v_gene: TRBV4-1
j_gene: TRBJ2-5
abundance: .
d_gene: TRBD2
CDR3nt: TGCGCCAGCATCCAGACCCTTTCGCGCGGGGGGAGCGAGACCCAGTACTTC
CDR3aa: CASIQTLSRGGSETQYF

v_gene: TRBV29-1
j_gene: TRBJ2-1
abundance: few
d_gene: TRBD2
CDR3nt: TGCAGCGTTGAAGGGCGGGGGTTCAATGAGCAGTTCTTC
CDR3aa: CSVEGRGFNEQFF

v_gene: TRBV5-1
j_gene: TRBJ2-5
abundance: few
d_gene: .
CDR3nt: TGCGCCAGTGACCTAGGGGGGCGCCAAGAGACCCAGTACTTC
CDR3aa: CASDLGGRQETQYF

v_gene: TRBV7-9
j_gene: TRBJ2-7
abundance: few
d_gene: TRBD1
CDR3nt: TGTGCCAGCGGACAGGGAGGATCCTACGAGCAGTACTTC
CDR3aa: CASGQGGSYEQYF

v_gene: TRBV12-3/TRBV12-4
j_gene: TRBJ1-4
abundance: .
d_gene: TRBD1
CDR3nt: TGTGCCAGCAGTCTGGACAGGACGACTGAAAAACTGTTTTTT
CDR3aa: CASSLDRTTEKLFF

v_gene: TRBV29-1
j_gene: TRBJ1-2
abundance: .
d_gene: TRBD1
CDR3nt: TGCAGCCTCCAAGACAGGGCTTTGGATGGCTACACCTTC
CDR3aa: CSLQDRALDGYTF

v_gene: TRBV5-1
j_gene: TRBJ2-3
abundance: .
d_gene: .
CDR3nt: TGCGCCAGCAGCCCCGGAGGCCAAGGAGATACGCAGTATTTT
CDR3aa: CASSPGGQGDTQYF

v_gene: TRBV11-2
j_gene: TRBJ1-1
abundance: .
d_gene: .
CDR3nt: TGTGCCAGCAGCTTAGGGGTCGGAGGATGGGGTACTGAAGCTTTCTTT
CDR3aa: CASSLGVGGWGTEAFF